Listed below are T cell receptor beta chains from one sample, sequenced in a study of OX40 agonist ivuxolimab in advanced cancers. Generated by immunoSEQ multiplex PCR, the TCRdb table keeps only in-frame clones and is missing some. The table has about 96,000 clones, around 80% seen once; the top ten hold less than 6%. The starting material was CD4+ or CD8+ T cells sorted from blood, obtained in a trial of the OX40 agonist ivuxolimab. The receptor set was obtained from an adult with an advanced solid tumor such as melanoma, head and neck, liver or kidney cancer. Each CDR3 is given with its conserved first and last residue. Some rows have no size entry. The others give once, few or many, or a class for an expanded clone.

size	V	J	CDR3
-	TRBV19	TRBJ1-4	CASSITGYNEKLFF
-	TRBV30	TRBJ1-2	CAWRGQEPYGYTF
-	TRBV6-1	TRBJ2-4	CASGDFGAKNIQYF
-	TRBV5-6	TRBJ1-5	CASSLGASNQPQHF
-	TRBV18	TRBJ2-3	CASSPVNDPTLNTQYF
-	TRBV10-2	TRBJ1-1	CASSESTDNTEAFF
-	TRBV6-1	TRBJ1-1	CASTWTVNTEAFF
-	TRBV30	TRBJ2-2	CAWAVGNTGELFF
-	TRBV12-5	TRBJ2-5	CASGLKETQYF
-	TRBV9	TRBJ2-5	CASSEKGLAGFSQRPKQETQYF
few	TRBV20-1	TRBJ1-4	CSARDRDRAVF
-	TRBV11-2	TRBJ1-5	CASSLEQGNQPQHF
few	TRBV6-6	TRBJ1-3	CASRDSSGNTIYF
-	TRBV19	TRBJ1-5	CASSIGDGGNQPQHF
-	TRBV18	TRBJ2-2	CASSPSGRGLNTGELFF
few	TRBV9	TRBJ2-1	CASGVHWNEQFF
-	TRBV7-9	TRBJ2-7	CASSAGQQNAPYF
-	TRBV19	TRBJ1-1	CASSTNGGSEAFF
-	TRBV27	-	CASSLGGLRVYEQYF
once	TRBV9	TRBJ1-1	CASSVTGGAGEAFF
-	TRBV27	TRBJ2-7	CASSATGHSSYEQYF
-	TRBV10-3	TRBJ1-1	CAISESTWGEPKVTEAFF
once	TRBV6-1	TRBJ2-1	CASSEALRESWDYHNEQFF
few	TRBV9	TRBJ2-1	CASSGTPSSYNEQFF
-	TRBV7-6	TRBJ2-7	CASSLGGAMSYEQYF
once	TRBV21-1	TRBJ2-3	CASSPRLAGGGADTQYF
-	TRBV29-1	TRBJ2-7	CSVGGDSHDSSYEQYF
once	TRBV25-1	TRBJ1-5	CASSGTQGRPQHF
-	TRBV6-4	TRBJ2-1	CASSGIAGSYNEQFF
-	TRBV4-1	TRBJ2-1	CASSRADPPGEQFF
-	TRBV25-1	TRBJ1-1	CASSYPPGQDTEAFF
-	TRBV5-6	TRBJ1-5	CASSLYRAPYQPQHF
-	TRBV2	TRBJ2-1	CASSGIAGVSYNEQFF
-	TRBV21-1	TRBJ1-3	CASSKEGRDRGGNTIYF
-	TRBV7-9	TRBJ1-5	CASSASRDRPDQPQHF
-	TRBV9	TRBJ2-5	CASSPQGLQETQYF
-	TRBV27	TRBJ1-6	CASSSAGGLGNSPLHF
-	TRBV5-1	TRBJ1-1	CASSPGRTTNTEAFF
few	TRBV19	TRBJ2-3	CASSMARSTDTQYF
once	TRBV5-4	TRBJ1-1	CASSLGAGRSLMNTEAFF
-	TRBV6-6	TRBJ2-7	CASSSGVEQYF
-	TRBV19	TRBJ2-7	CASSFSRDSATGEQYF
-	TRBV7-2	TRBJ1-1	CASSIGRRSRDTEAFF
-	TRBV18	TRBJ2-3	CASSPASAGNTDTQYF
-	TRBV9	TRBJ1-2	CASSVAPGQGGGYTF
once	TRBV27	TRBJ1-5	CASRNSQGANQPQHF
-	TRBV5-1	TRBJ2-2	CASSELRQGTGELFF
-	TRBV9	TRBJ2-3	CASSVRTSGPTDTQYF
-	TRBV2	TRBJ2-2	CASSELGTGELFF
-	TRBV29-1	TRBJ1-2	CSVEWQGAGGYTF
-	TRBV21-1	TRBJ1-5	CASSSTRGQFGSSNQPQHF
-	TRBV6-5	TRBJ1-3	CASSGLGHRDTIYF
few	TRBV18	TRBJ1-2	CASSPKKDYGYTF
-	TRBV7-9	TRBJ2-1	CASSAALDKYNEQFF
few	TRBV7-9	TRBJ1-6	CASSPPGQGGNSPLHF
few	TRBV21-1	TRBJ1-5	CARMKPQHF
-	TRBV4-3	TRBJ2-4	CASSQELGGVDLAKNIQYF
-	TRBV18	TRBJ1-4	CASSEGQRELFF
few	TRBV4-3	TRBJ1-6	CASSTGTGGERPLHF